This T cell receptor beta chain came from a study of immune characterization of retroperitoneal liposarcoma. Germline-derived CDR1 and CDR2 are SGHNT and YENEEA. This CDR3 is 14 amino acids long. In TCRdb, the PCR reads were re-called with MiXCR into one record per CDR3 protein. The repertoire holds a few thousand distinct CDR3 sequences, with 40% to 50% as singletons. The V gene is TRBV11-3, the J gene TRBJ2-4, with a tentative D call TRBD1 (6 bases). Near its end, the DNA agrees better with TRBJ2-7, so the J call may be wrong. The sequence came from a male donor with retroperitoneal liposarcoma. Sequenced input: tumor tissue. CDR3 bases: TGTGCCAGCAGCTATCTGACAGGCTCCTACGAGCAGTACTTC. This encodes CASSYLTGSYEQYF.